The TCR beta chain under discussion was sequenced for a study of blood T cell repertoires in COVID-19. Germline CDR1 SGHRS, CDR2 YFSETQ. V was clipped by 2 bases and J by 5 bases; unmatched bases: 5. The CDR3 sequence is 16 residues long. Using immunoSEQ multiplex PCR, the repertoire was profiled, and TCRdb retains in-frame clones only, with some absent. The repertoire holds about 390,000 clones, with around nine tenths as singletons. Resolution of symptoms, clearance, or two negative PCRs was present in recovered Cohort 3 donors. The chain couples TRBV5-1 to TRBJ2-5; TRBD2 agrees at 14 bases. The specimen sequenced was PBMCs or T cells enriched from blood (not recorded which). The origin of this receptor is a woman in her forties or fifties who had recovered from COVID-19. The CDR3 is CASSFGTSGGRETQYF. CDR3 in DNA: TGCGCCAGCAGCTTCGGGACTAGCGGGGGCCGTGAGACCCAGTACTTC.